This T cell receptor beta chain was found in a study of blood T cells in healthy people across ages. Regarding the study as a whole: Researchers said unsorted PBMCs prevented a conclusive naive versus antigen-experienced comparison.

Germline V lookup: CDR1 DFQATT, CDR2 SNEGSKA (reference sequence). V shed 3 bases, J shed 8 bases, and the junction held 9 bases outside the gene matches. There are 13 residues in the CDR3. A few counts support this clonotype. Its antigen remains unidentified. Then a second PCR, running roughly 6 to 12 cycles, was carried out with a sample-barcoded 5' primer and a J-beta primer mix. Every cDNA was tagged by a template-switch adaptor with 12 random nucleotides. From the 5' RACE reads, TCRdb called clonotypes with MiXCR, one entry per CDR3 protein. The data contain around 1,500,000 distinct CDR3 sequences, 28% of them singletons. Total RNA was extracted at no less than 6 micrograms per sample.

The rearrangement joins TRBV20-1 to TRBJ1-2; 7 positions match TRBD1. The sample comprised blood. This clonotype was obtained from a woman aged 30 to 39 in good health. The CDR3 loop is CSARGDRPWGYTF. CDR3 bases: TGCAGTGCTAGGGGGGACAGACCGTGGGGCTACACCTTC.